The clone carrying this T cell receptor beta chain was counted a few times. Its antigen is undetermined. At one boundary the junction diverges from the germline segment, which might be a read error. The data derive from a study of post-analysis software for immune sequencing data. Overall study findings and caveats: The five TRBV segments detected at higher frequency in patients than in controls included TRBV5-6, TRBV5-1 and TRBV20-1.

CDR1 is SGHVS and CDR2 is FNYEAQ in the germline V gene. The CDR3 consists of 15 residues. Unique molecular identifiers tagged the TCR beta cDNA libraries. TCRdb passed the PCR reads through MiXCR, listing each CDR3 protein once. The sample yields roughly 870,000 distinct CDR3 sequences, roughly 58% seen once. The V call is TRBV7-6, the J call TRBJ2-7, with a weak D call TRBD2 (6 bases). This clonotype was obtained from a girl aged 10-17 years with multiple sclerosis. Input material: blood. CDR3: CASSRTEGLNYEKYF. CDR3 nucleotides: TGTGCCAGCAGCCGCACGGAGGGTTTGAACTACGAGAAGTACTTC.